This T cell receptor (beta chain) was recovered during a study of tumor-infiltrating lymphocytes in primary liver carcinoma. This clonotype has at least ten counts. With 5 bases removed from V and 2 bases from J, the gap between germline ends came to 7 bases. The CDR3 extends over 12 amino acids. Germline-derived CDR1 and CDR2 are SEHNR and FQNEAQ (reference sequence). RNA and DNA were co-extracted from approximately 20-30 mg of unsorted bulk tissue. Constant-region priming of 500 to 550 ng total RNA yielded TCR beta cDNA. Construction of TCR beta libraries relied on three successive nested multiplex PCR rounds employing slightly modified ARM-PCR. TRBV1-TRBV30 forward primers paired with a C-beta reverse primer were used in the first two PCR rounds, which ran approximately 11 cycles each. MiXCR, run by TCRdb on the multiplex PCR reads, gives a single entry per CDR3 protein. The data show 99,000 or so distinct CDR3 sequences, about four fifths seen once.

The chain couples TRBV7-9 to TRBJ2-7; no clear D. The source is a man aged 40-49 years with primary liver carcinoma and hepatitis B virus infection. Sequencing input: liver tumor tissue from sampling region 3. Subset described: tumor region T3, left-lateral pole. CDR3 in amino acids: CASSLTPYEQYF. The CDR3 DNA is TGTGCCAGCAGCCTGACCCCCTACGAGCAGTACTTC.